This T cell receptor (beta chain) appears in the sequencing data of a study of OX40 agonist ivuxolimab in advanced cancers. Across the study: Every 2 weeks, ivuxolimab was infused into the patients intravenously at between 0.01 and 10 mg/kg. From roughly 23 to 90 years was the age range, with a mean of 60 years, and approximately 84% were male.

CDR3 length equals 12 residues. V was shortened by 2 bases and J by 5 bases, with 6 bases between the two germline ends. Per the germline V gene, CDR1 is SGHDT and CDR2 is YYEEEE. Profiled with immunoSEQ multiplex PCR; TCRdb holds only in-frame clones, not every one. The data contain about 80,000 clones, about nine tenths of them seen just once; the ten biggest clones take up 0.32%. The chain has TRBV5-6 and TRBJ2-3; the D is unclear. The receptor was derived from an adult with an advanced solid tumor such as melanoma, head and neck, liver or kidney cancer. Sequenced material: CD4+ or CD8+ T cells sorted from blood, taken in a trial of the OX40 agonist ivuxolimab. The CDR3 region is CASSLGGDTQYF. The CDR3 nucleotides read TGTGCCAGCAGCTTAGGCGGAGATACGCAGTATTTT.